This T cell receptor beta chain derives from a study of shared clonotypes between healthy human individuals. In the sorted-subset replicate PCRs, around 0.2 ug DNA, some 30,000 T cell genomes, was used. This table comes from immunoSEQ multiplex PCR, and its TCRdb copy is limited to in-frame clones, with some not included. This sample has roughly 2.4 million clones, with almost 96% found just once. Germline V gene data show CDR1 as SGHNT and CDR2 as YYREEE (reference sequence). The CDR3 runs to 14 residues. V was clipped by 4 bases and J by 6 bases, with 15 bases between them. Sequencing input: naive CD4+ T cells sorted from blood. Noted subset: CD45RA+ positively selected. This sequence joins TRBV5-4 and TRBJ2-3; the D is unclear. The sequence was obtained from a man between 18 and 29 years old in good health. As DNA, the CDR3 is TGTGCCAGCAGCCCACATGGCGGAAGGGATACGCAGTATTTT. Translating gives CASSPHGGRDTQYF.